One and the same sample provided the 32 T cell receptor beta chains below, sequenced in a study of technical replicates of blood from several donors (dated by TCRdb to the late 2010s). To prepare the library, the immunoSEQ multiplex PCR assay was applied. The source is immuneACCESS, and TCRdb retained only in-frame sequences with V and J called. Part of the clones is not carried over; for the studies checked, unresolved V genes explain less than half of this, and the remainder is unexplained. This sample is represented by roughly 87,000 clones; about 91% of them were singletons. The ten largest clones take up 0.39% of the sample. Sequenced material: T cells isolated from PBMCs. These receptors all stem from a human donor in good health.

This chain connects TRBV14 to TRBJ2-7; D might be TRBD1 (6 bases). The V end lost 1 base, the J end lost 2 bases, and 6 bases lay between the germline ends. The CDR3 sequence is 13 residues long. The germline CDR1 and CDR2 sequences are SGHDN and FVKESK. DNA of the CDR3: TGTGCCAGCAGCCAAGGGACAGCCTACGAGCAGTACTTC. This translates into CASSQGTAYEQYF.

V usage is TRBV6-5 and J usage is TRBJ2-1; D is possibly TRBD2 (6 bases). The CDR3 has 14 residues. The germline V gene has CDR1 MNHEY and CDR2 SVGAGI. V lost 4 bases to trimming and J lost 10 bases, with 17 bases between them. The CDR3 spells CASSWSSVGGEQFF. CDR3 in DNA: TGTGCCAGCAGTTGGTCTAGCGTCGGTGGGGAGCAGTTCTTC.

This chain uses TRBV15 with TRBJ1-1, with 7 bases aligning to TRBD1. The CDR3 is 15 amino acids. Germline loops: CDR1 LNHNV, CDR2 YYDKDF (reference sequence). The V gene end was trimmed by 0 bases and the J gene end by 4 bases; junction bases not matched to a gene: 5. For the CDR3, the DNA is TGTGCCACCAGCAGAGAAAAGGGGGCATTCACTGAAGCTTTCTTT. Translation: CATSREKGAFTEAFF.

V usage is TRBV12-1 and J usage is TRBJ2-4; the table's TRBD2 call for D was not verified on the DNA. TRBV12-1 counts as a pseudogene. This CDR3 has 15 residues. The CDR3: CASSFFRLALDIQYF. The CDR3 region has the DNA TGTGCCAGCAGTTTCTTCCGACTAGCGCTAGACATTCAGTACTTC.

The rearrangement uses TRBV15 and TRBJ1-2; TRBD1 aligns across 7 bases. Looked up from germline, CDR1 is LNHNV and CDR2 is YYDKDF (reference sequence). Trimming cost V 1 base and J 4 bases; bases outside gene matches: 3. The CDR3 spans 14 residues. The CDR3, as DNA: TGTGCCACCAGCAGAGCCGGGACAGCCTATGGCTACACCTTC. As protein: CATSRAGTAYGYTF.

V gene TRBV7-2 combines with J gene TRBJ2-2; 12 nucleotides align to TRBD2. J lost 4 bases, V lost 4 bases, and 7 bases had no gene match. Germline V gives CDR1 SGHTA, CDR2 FQGNSA. The CDR3 covers 17 residues. As DNA, the CDR3 is TGTGCCAGCAGCTATGGCCTAGCGGGAGGGAGCACCGGGGAGCTGTTTTTT. Translated, it gives CASSYGLAGGSTGELFF. The full variable domain, completed using reference TRBV7-2 and TRBJ2-2, is GAGVSQSPSNKVTEKGKDVELRCDPISGHTALYWYRQSLGQGLEFLIYFQGNSAPDKSGLPSDRFSAERTGGSVSTLTIQRTQQEDSAVYLCASSYGLAGGSTGELFFGEGSRLTVL.

Details on this clone: One end of the junction does not line up with germline, which may come from a read error. The J gene is TRBJ2-1, the V gene TRBV7-7; 10 positions match TRBD2. The germline gives CDR1 SSHAT, CDR2 FNYEAQ (reference sequence). The CDR3 sequence is 15 residues long. DNA of the CDR3: TGTGCTAGCAGCTTTGGTCTAGCGGGAGTCAATGAGCAGTTCTTC. It translates to CASSFGLAGVNEQFF.

The chain recombines TRBV4-1 with TRBJ2-1; TRBD1 agrees at 7 bases. Germline V gene sequence: CDR1 MGHRA, CDR2 YSYEKL. The CDR3 covers 17 residues. Unmatched junction bases numbered 15, after V lost 2 bases and J lost 8 bases. In DNA, the CDR3 is TGCGCCAGCAGCCAATTCCCCTTAGGGACAGAGGAAGATGAGCAGTTCTTC. Translation: CASSQFPLGTEEDEQFF.

The rearrangement joins TRBV9 to TRBJ2-1, with TRBD2 identical over 11 bases. CDR3 size: 15 residues. The trim removed 7 bases at V and 8 bases at J, leaving 11 bases unmatched. In germline, CDR1 is SGDLS, CDR2 YYNGEE. The CDR3 DNA is TGTGCCAGCTCATCGTGGGTAGCGGGAGGGGATGAGCAGTTCTTC. Encoded protein: CASSSWVAGGDEQFF.

The chain uses TRBV30 and TRBJ1-1; 8 positions match TRBD1. J was trimmed by 1 base and V by 4 bases; bases with no gene match: 2. The CDR3 is 13 residues long. Germline loops: CDR1 GTSNPN, CDR2 SVGIG (reference sequence). In DNA form, the CDR3 reads TGTGCCTGGACAGGGGGCAGGAACACTGAAGCTTTCTTT. Amino acid sequence: CAWTGGRNTEAFF.

The J gene is TRBJ2-7, the V gene TRBV4-2, with 9 bases matching TRBD2. The CDR3 runs 17 residues. CDR1 is LGHNA, CDR2 YNFKEQ, per germline. J gave up 4 bases and V 0 bases, and 10 bases lay outside the gene matches. In DNA, the CDR3 is TGTGCCAGCAGCCAAGATTCGGGCGGCGGGAGGGCTTACGAGCAGTACTTC. Amino acids: CASSQDSGGGRAYEQYF.

The rearrangement uses TRBV27 and TRBJ2-7, with a possible D match to TRBD1 (6 bases). Germline assignment: CDR1 MNHEY and CDR2 SMNVEV (reference sequence). The CDR3 is 12 amino acids. Deletions cut 10 bases from V and 7 bases from J, with 17 bases between. The CDR3 here is CAIRQANGEQYF. The CDR3 DNA reads as TGTGCCATCAGACAGGCAAATGGGGAGCAGTACTTC.

The J gene is TRBJ2-3, the V gene TRBV6-5; 11 bases line up with TRBD1. Germline CDR1 is MNHEY and CDR2 is SVGAGI. The CDR3 is 15 amino acids. The trim removed 5 bases at V and 6 bases at J, leaving 7 bases unmatched. The CDR3 nucleotides read TGTGCCAGCAGTCAAGGACAGGGGGCGGTTGATACGCAGTATTTT. It encodes CASSQGQGAVDTQYF.

The rearrangement links TRBV5-4 to TRBJ2-1; D is unclear. Trimming removed 4 bases from V and 4 bases from J, with 6 bases in between. The CDR3 runs to 12 residues. Germline CDR1 is SGHNT and CDR2 is YYREEE (reference sequence). CDR3 amino acids: CASSLPYNEQFF. The CDR3 DNA reads TGTGCCAGCAGCCTACCTTACAATGAGCAGTTCTTC.

The genes are TRBV6-5 and TRBJ2-1; 8 positions agree with TRBD2. The V gene end was trimmed by 2 bases and the J gene end by 6 bases; junction bases not matched to a gene: 3. Germline lookup yields CDR1 MNHEY and CDR2 SVGAGI. The CDR3 loop spans 14 amino acids. Written as DNA, the CDR3 is TGTGCCAGCAGTTACCGGGAGGGCCCCAATGAGCAGTTCTTC. Encoded protein: CASSYREGPNEQFF.

The V call is TRBV5-6, the J call TRBJ1-3, with no clear D. This CDR3 is 16 amino acids long. V shed 2 bases and J shed 0 bases, with 12 bases lying between them. Germline-derived CDR1 and CDR2 are SGHDT and YYEEEE. The CDR3 DNA reads TGTGCCAGCAGCTTTGGCAGGTCGATCTCTGGAAACACCATATATTTT. Protein: CASSFGRSISGNTIYF.

The chain has TRBV2 and TRBJ2-5; no clear D gene. CDR1 and CDR2 (germline): SNHLY, FYNNEI. V lost 4 bases and J lost 1, with 7 bases in between. The CDR3 runs 13 residues. This CDR3 is CASSGLTQETQYF. The CDR3 nucleotides read TGTGCCAGCAGTGGGCTCACCCAAGAGACCCAGTACTTC.

V gene TRBV5-5 combines with J gene TRBJ2-7, with 7 bases lining up with TRBD1. Germline loops: CDR1 SGHKS, CDR2 YYEKEE (reference sequence). V was pared by 3 bases and J by 6 bases, with 9 bases of the junction left unmatched. The CDR3 runs to 14 residues. The CDR3 sequence: CASSYGQAGSEQYF. As DNA, the CDR3 is TGTGCCAGCAGCTACGGACAGGCAGGGTCCGAGCAGTACTTC.

The CDR3 sequence is CASSRGTGWDEQYF. CDR3 nucleotides: TGTGCCAGCAGCCGTGGGACAGGATGGGACGAGCAGTACTTC. The chain recombines TRBV11-1 with TRBJ2-7; 8 nucleotides align to TRBD1. CDR3 length equals 14 residues. Looked up from germline, CDR1 is SGHAT and CDR2 is FQDESV (reference sequence). The junction had 8 bases not matched to a gene; V was cut back by 5 bases and J by 5 bases. Supplemented by reference TRBV11-1 and TRBJ2-7, the full variable domain reads EAEVAQSPRYKITEKSQAVAFWCDPISGHATLYWYRQILGQGPELLVQFQDESVVDDSQLPKDRFSAERLKGVDSTLKIQPAELGDSAMYLCASSRGTGWDEQYFGPGTRLTVT.

The chain carries TRBV14 and TRBJ2-7; D is unclear. Per the germline V gene, CDR1 is SGHDN and CDR2 is FVKESK. Trimming took 2 bases from V and 4 from J, leaving 18 bases between them. The CDR3 spans 16 residues. The CDR3 is CASSQIIDTSGYEQYF. CDR3 nucleotides: TGTGCCAGCAGCCAAATAATTGACACCTCTGGGTACGAGCAGTACTTC. The full variable domain, with the rest looked up from reference TRBV14 and TRBJ2-7, is EAGVTQFPSHSVIEKGQTVTLRCDPISGHDNLYWYRRVMGKEIKFLLHFVKESKQDESGMPNNRFLAERTGGTYSTLKVQPAELEDSGVYFCASSQIIDTSGYEQYFGPGTRLTVT.

The chain couples TRBV7-2 to TRBJ1-2; 9 positions agree with TRBD1. CDR3 length: 13 amino acids. Germline V gene sequence: CDR1 SGHTA, CDR2 FQGNSA. The ends lost 1 base at V and 6 bases at J; junction bases unmatched: 0. CDR3 sequence reads: CASSLGTGDGYTF. The CDR3, as DNA: TGTGCCAGCAGCTTAGGGACAGGGGATGGCTACACCTTC. The full variable domain, completed using reference TRBV7-2 and TRBJ1-2, is GAGVSQSPSNKVTEKGKDVELRCDPISGHTALYWYRQSLGQGLEFLIYFQGNSAPDKSGLPSDRFSAERTGGSVSTLTIQRTQQEDSAVYLCASSLGTGDGYTFGSGTRLTVV.

The genes are TRBV30 and TRBJ1-5, with 7 nucleotides matching TRBD1. The CDR3 totals 13 residues. V lost 8 bases and J lost 5; bases outside the gene matches: 9. Germline V lookup: CDR1 GTSNPN, CDR2 SVGIG (reference sequence). The CDR3 reads CALRQGGDQPQHF. Written as DNA, the CDR3 is TGTGCCCTTCGACAGGGCGGGGATCAGCCCCAGCATTTT.

The CDR3 DNA reads TGTGCCAGCAGCGTACCAGTTAACGGGGAGCTGTTTTTT. Encoded protein: CASSVPVNGELFF. This chain uses TRBV9 with TRBJ2-2; D is unresolved. Trimming removed 1 base at V and 7 bases at J, with 8 bases between. From germline, CDR1 is SGDLS and CDR2 YYNGEE. The CDR3 is made up of 13 amino acids. The whole variable domain, remainder taken from reference TRBV9 and TRBJ2-2, is DSGVTQTPKHLITATGQRVTLRCSPRSGDLSVYWYQQSLDQGLQFLIQYYNGEERAKGNILERFSAQQFPDLHSELNLSSLELGDSALYFCASSVPVNGELFFGEGSRLTVL.

The count of this clone is one. The chain carries TRBV28 and TRBJ2-7, with D possibly TRBD1 on 6 matching bases. The CDR3 is made up of 16 amino acids. Trimming took 2 bases from V and 1 from J, leaving 15 bases between them. CDR1 is MDHEN, CDR2 SYDVKM, per germline. The CDR3 is CASSLTYRQVSYEQYF. The CDR3 coding sequence is TGTGCCAGCAGTTTAACTTACAGACAGGTTTCCTACGAGCAGTACTTC.

The chain recombines TRBV14 with TRBJ2-3, with 8 bases aligning to TRBD2. The CDR3 extends over 15 amino acids. The germline CDR1 and CDR2 sequences are SGHDN and FVKESK. Trimming removed 2 bases from V and 7 bases from J; junction bases left unmatched: 8. CDR3: CASSQSKREWYTQYF. DNA for the CDR3: TGTGCCAGCAGCCAATCAAAGCGGGAGTGGTATACGCAGTATTTT.

J is TRBJ1-5 and V is TRBV28; 8 positions agree with TRBD1. V was clipped by 9 bases and J by 2 bases; unmatched bases: 6. This CDR3 has 14 amino acids. CDR1 MDHEN and CDR2 SYDVKM come from the germline V gene. This chain's CDR3 is CASYRGSGNQPQHF. CDR3 nucleotides: TGTGCCAGTTACAGGGGGTCGGGCAATCAGCCCCAGCATTTT.

V gene TRBV19 combines with J gene TRBJ2-5; D is undetermined. The germline CDR1 and CDR2 sequences are LNHDA and SQIVND (reference sequence). The CDR3 runs 13 residues. Trimming stripped 4 bases from V and 1 base from J, with 7 bases between. CDR3 amino acids: CASSTQAQETQYF. In DNA, the CDR3 is TGTGCCAGTAGTACGCAGGCCCAAGAGACCCAGTACTTC.

The rearrangement links TRBV15 to TRBJ2-1; 11 nucleotides align to TRBD2. CDR1 and CDR2 from the germline V gene are LNHNV and YYDKDF (reference sequence). This CDR3 spans 16 amino acids. The V and J ends lost 0 bases and 5 bases, in that order; junction bases with no gene match: 3. As DNA, the CDR3 is TGTGCCACCAGCAGAGAGATAGCGGGAGGGCACAATGAGCAGTTCTTC. Encoded protein: CATSREIAGGHNEQFF.

This chain uses TRBV7-3 with TRBJ1-2; 9 bases align to TRBD1. Trimming cost V 0 bases and J 5 bases; bases outside gene matches: 4. The CDR3 is 15 amino acids. Germline V lookup: CDR1 SGHTA, CDR2 FQGTGA. The CDR3 is CASSLTGTGFYGYTF. The DNA for the CDR3 is TGTGCCAGCAGCTTAACCGGGACAGGGTTTTATGGCTACACCTTC.

This rearrangement joins TRBV4-3 to TRBJ1-2; 10 bases are a match to TRBD1. CDR3 length equals 14 residues. J gave up 8 bases and V 4 bases, and 7 bases lay outside the gene matches. Looked up from germline, CDR1 is LGHNA and CDR2 is YSLEER. The CDR3 nucleotides are TGCGCCAGCAGCCGAGACAGGGGGCTTCGGGGCTACACCTTC. It specifies CASSRDRGLRGYTF.

This clone was counted a single time. The gene calls are TRBV18 and TRBJ2-7, with D perhaps TRBD2 (5 bases). This CDR3 has 13 residues. V was trimmed by 3 bases and J by 6 bases, leaving 12 bases between them. Germline CDR1 and CDR2: KGHSH and LQKENI. CDR3 amino acids: CASSPNTDSEQYF. DNA for the CDR3: TGTGCCAGCTCACCCAACACGGACTCCGAGCAGTACTTC.

The chain is built from TRBV15 and TRBJ1-1, with D maybe TRBD1 (5 bases). Germline V CDR1 and CDR2: LNHNV, YYDKDF (reference sequence). Trimming cost V 1 base and J 4 bases, with 13 bases left between them. The CDR3 has 15 residues. CDR3 in amino acids: CATSRGVDRTTEAFF. The CDR3 DNA sequence: TGTGCCACCAGCAGAGGGGTAGACAGAACCACTGAAGCTTTCTTT. Complete variable domain (other parts from reference TRBV15 and TRBJ1-1): DAMVIQNPRYQVTQFGKPVTLSCSQTLNHNVMYWYQQKSSQAPKLLFHYYDKDFNNEADTPDNFQSRRPNTSFCFLDIRSPGLGDTAMYLCATSRGVDRTTEAFFGQGTRLTVV.